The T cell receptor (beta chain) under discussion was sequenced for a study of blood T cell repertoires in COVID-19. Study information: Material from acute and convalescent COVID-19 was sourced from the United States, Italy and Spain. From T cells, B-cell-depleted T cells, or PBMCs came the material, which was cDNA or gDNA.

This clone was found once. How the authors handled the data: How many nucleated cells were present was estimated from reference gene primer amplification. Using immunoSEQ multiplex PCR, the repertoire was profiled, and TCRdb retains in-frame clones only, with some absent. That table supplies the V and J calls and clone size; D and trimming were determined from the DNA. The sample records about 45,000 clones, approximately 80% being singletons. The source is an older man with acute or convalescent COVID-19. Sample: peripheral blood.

The CDR3 here is CASSPSEADTQYF. DNA of the CDR3: TGTGCCAGCAGCCCTTCAGAGGCAGATACGCAGTATTTT. The J gene is TRBJ2-3, the V gene TRBV4-2; D uncertain. This CDR3 has 13 amino acids. CDR1 and CDR2 from the germline V gene are LGHNA and YNFKEQ. Trimming stripped 4 bases from V and 4 bases from J, with 9 bases between.